The TCR beta chain described here comes from a study of T cell clonotyping in hematopoietic cell transplantation. General observations from the study: Pathologically expanded recipient clonotypes increased progressively from day 30 to day 180 as diversity fell. Graft donor and pretransplant recipient Inverse Simpson Index values predicted broader posttransplant TCR diversity. At the given depth, recipient repertoires were over 95% de novo clonotypes. CD4 and CD8 repertoire contributions could not be separated without sorting.

Germline V lookup: CDR1 SQVTM, CDR2 ANQGSEA. CDR3 length: 13 residues. V lost 4 bases and J 5 bases, leaving 14 bases between the germline ends. Repertoires were generated with immunoSEQ multiplex PCR, while TCRdb's copy carries only in-frame clones and drops some. The table records 13,000 or so clones, around 90% of them present only once. On this clone: Its specificity is unknown.

V usage is TRBV29-1 and J usage is TRBJ2-5; D possibly uses TRBD1 or TRBD2 (5 bases each). Material: peripheral blood mononuclear cells. This clonotype was obtained from a man aged 25 to 40 in good health. Some clones in this sample may be carry-over from other donors' samples. CDR3 DNA sequence: TGCAGCGTTGCGGGGCAGGCCGATGAGACCCAGTACTTC. It encodes CSVAGQADETQYF.